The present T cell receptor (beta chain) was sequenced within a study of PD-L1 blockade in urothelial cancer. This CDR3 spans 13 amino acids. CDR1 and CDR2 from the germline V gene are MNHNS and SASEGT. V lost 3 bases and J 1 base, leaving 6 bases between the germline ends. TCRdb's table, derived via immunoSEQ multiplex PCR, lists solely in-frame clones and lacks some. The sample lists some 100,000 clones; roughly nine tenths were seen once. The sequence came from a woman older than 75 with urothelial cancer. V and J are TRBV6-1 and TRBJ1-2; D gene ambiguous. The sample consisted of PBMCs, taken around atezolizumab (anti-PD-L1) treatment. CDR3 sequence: CASSEQVNYGYTF. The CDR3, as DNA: TGTGCCAGCAGTGAGCAGGTTAACTATGGCTACACCTTC.